This T cell receptor (beta chain) was documented in a study of immune cell composition in non-small cell lung cancer (dated 2017 in TCRdb). For the study in its entirety: Histologic subtype, mostly lung adenocarcinoma or squamous cell carcinoma, was determined with H&E together with p63, CK5, Napsin A and TTF-1 immunohistochemistry. Several tumour specimens with TCR-beta data were rare histological subtypes and were excluded from the subtype comparisons. TCR-beta sequencing (Adaptive Biotechnologies) was performed on 32 to 35 paired NSCLC tumour and non-adjacent lung specimens plus 26 tumour-only specimens. For supplementary cohort #1, made up of roughly 10 lung adenocarcinoma cases, paired tumour/lung TCR-beta sequencing was done and TIL populations were generated so that tumour reactivity could be assessed.

Points the paper makes about the study in general: No significant correlation was found between tumour TCR-beta clonality and smoking pack-years. Only roughly nine cases were included in the reactivity cohort, and sequence sharing between tumour-reactive clones and the dominant in vivo tumour-associated clones was not shown. Nearly half of NSCLC cases had tumour-associated clones >0.5%, found in 25% to 35% of adenocarcinomas compared with around 75% of squamous carcinomas. Top 10 clone scores and productive clonality were significantly higher in lung squamous cell carcinoma than in lung adenocarcinoma tumours. In fewer than 12 adenocarcinoma cases, maximal tumour-associated clone frequency correlated strongly with TIL tumour reactivity, whereas overall clonality did not.

Genomic DNA was extracted with the QIAamp DNA kit from frozen aliquots of unsorted single-cell suspensions. The tumour samples consisted of surgically resected non-small cell lung cancer tissue. Tissues were received within 2 hours of resection and were immediately processed into single-cell suspensions. Tissue was broken up mechanically, digested enzymatically with DNase I, collagenase I and hyaluronidase for 25 to 35 minutes at 37 degrees C, and then filtered and RBC-lysed. To note about this clone: Its antigen specificity is not known. Base qualities were left out, and no much larger clone turns up one base away.

A two-step multiplex PCR amplified TCR-beta CDR3 regions from genomic DNA, and the second step of the PCR added Illumina-compatible adaptors. As a commercial immunoSEQ service, TCR-beta immunosequencing was carried out on an Illumina platform. Per the source publication's procedure: Repertoires were described by productive clonality and by Top 10 Clones, which is the percentage of T-cell templates coming from the ten most frequent sequences. Values of productive clonality ranged from 0 to 1, with a monoclonal population indicated by a value of 1. Tumour-associated clones, identified using log10 scatter plots, were defined as sequences that made up at least 0.1% of tumour T-cell templates and were not found in the matched non-adjacent lung. Student's t-tests were used for two-group comparisons, ANOVA was used for stages, and linear regression was used for relationships, with analyses conducted in GraphPad Prism7 and R. TCRdb's version of the immuneACCESS table is confined to in-frame rearrangements and falls short of the full clone set. An unresolved V gene accounts for under half of the shortfall where checked; the remainder is of unknown origin. Clonal size and the V and J genes are those of that table, whereas D and trimming came from the DNA. For this sample there are 2,000 to 3,000 clones; around 75% appear just once. The ten top clones hold about 18% of the sample.

The same sample was also studied in work on CD4 T cells in lung cancer. In that second paper, the authors write: In the study, blood T cells of NSCLC patients were screened for responses to candidate mutation-encoded neoepitopes, and neoantigen-specific CD4+ T-cell clones and TCRs were isolated. A few patients undergoing curative-intent resections for stage I-III non-small cell lung cancer provided the tumor and non-adjacent lung tissue. The patients who underwent resection had lung adenocarcinoma or squamous cell carcinoma, were aged 60 to 69 when blood was donated, and were mostly former smokers. Treatments the patients had received before donating blood included platinum chemotherapy, and some of the patients were given nivolumab or pembrolizumab. Some blood-derived responses might be explained by in vitro priming of naive T cells or cross-reactivity rather than by memory responses to the cancer. TCRB deep sequencing tracked the frequency of neoantigen-specific clonotypes in tumor resections, non-adjacent lung and cultured T-cell products. The kit provider's software was used to analyze TCRB sequence data, and Fisher's exact test was applied to assess tumor enrichment of clonotype templates.

The TCR originated in a human donor with non-small cell lung cancer. Sequencing was carried out using lung tumor tissue.

The nucleotides are TGTGCCAGCAGCTTGGGAGGGATAGATACGCAGTATTTT. It translates to CASSLGGIDTQYF. The rearrangement combines TRBV5-6 with TRBJ2-3, and TRBD2 may be the D gene, going by 5 matching bases. The CDR3 numbers 13 residues from cysteine through phenylalanine. The kept DNA is CDR3 alone, 39 bases in frame from the first base. The germline V gene gives CDR1 as SGHDT and CDR2 as YYEEEE. V and J are truncated by 0 bases and 5 bases respectively, leaving an intervening sequence of 7 bases.